This entry lists 8 T cell receptor beta chains sequenced from one sample in a study of blood T cell repertoires in COVID-19. Produced via immunoSEQ multiplex PCR; TCRdb's table is partial and in-frame only. The profile shows about 280,000 clones, approximately 86% of them singletons. The sample consisted of peripheral blood. The receptors derive from a woman in her seventies with COVID-19, enrolled during active disease.

This chain links TRBV30 with TRBJ1-2; D call uncertain. There are 11 residues in the CDR3. Trimming cost V 2 bases and J 8 bases, with 9 bases left between them. In germline, CDR1 is GTSNPN, CDR2 SVGIG (reference sequence). The CDR3 sequence is CAWSTRWGYTF. CDR3 sequence (DNA): TGTGCCTGGAGTACCAGGTGGGGCTACACCTTC.

Comments on this clone: Additional DNA sequences in this sample encode the identical CDR3. The chain recombines TRBV9 with TRBJ1-2, with D unclear. V dropped 0 bases and J dropped 3 bases, with 6 bases sitting between them. Looked up from germline, CDR1 is SGDLS and CDR2 is YYNGEE. This CDR3 comprises 13 residues. The CDR3 reads CASSVGGDYGYTF. CDR3 sequence (DNA): TGTGCCAGCAGCGTAGGGGGAGACTATGGCTACACCTTC.

The rearrangement joins TRBV24-1 to TRBJ2-1; the match to TRBD1 covers 9 bases. CDR1 and CDR2 from the germline V gene are KGHDR and SFDVKD. The CDR3 has 14 residues. The V segment lost 2 bases and the J segment 8 bases; nucleotides outside the gene matches: 3. CDR3 DNA sequence: TGTGCCACCAGTGATTCATGGACAGGGGATGAGCAGTTCTTC. It specifies CATSDSWTGDEQFF.

The J gene is TRBJ1-6, the V gene TRBV28; no clear D. This CDR3 region has 15 residues. CDR1 and CDR2 (germline): MDHEN, SYDVKM. Between the trimmed V and J ends, which lost 7 bases and 3 bases, there was a span of 13 bases. In DNA form, the CDR3 reads TGTGCCAGCACCGGCCCGCGGTTCTATAATTCACCCCTCCACTTT. It codes for CASTGPRFYNSPLHF.

The CDR3 DNA is TGTGCCAGCAGGGGGGACAGGGGACTAGCCAAAAACATTCAGTACTTC. It yields the protein CASRGDRGLAKNIQYF. The chain recombines TRBV21-1 with TRBJ2-4; no check of the table's D call, TRBD1, against the DNA was made. TRBV21-1 is termed a pseudogene. The CDR3 loop spans 16 amino acids.

The chain joins TRBV3-1 (or the pseudogene TRBV3-2) to TRBJ2-5, with D tentatively TRBD2 (6 bases). CDR3 size: 13 residues. Trimming removed 4 bases from V and 4 bases from J, with 10 bases in between. The V gene's germline CDR1 is LGHDT and CDR2 YNNKEL (reference sequence). CDR3 sequence (DNA): TGTGCCAGCAGCCTCGGGACTCGAGAGACCCAGTACTTC. It codes for CASSLGTRETQYF.

The chain has TRBV30 and TRBJ1-2; 8 bases line up with TRBD1. V lost 5 bases to trimming and J lost 7 bases; unmatched junction nucleotides: 12. Germline CDR1 and CDR2: GTSNPN and SVGIG (reference sequence). The CDR3 spans 14 residues. The CDR3 region has the DNA TGTGCCTGGGGACCCGACAGGGGAATAGGTGGCTACACCTTC. Translated: CAWGPDRGIGGYTF.

The chain carries TRBV14 and TRBJ1-1; no clear D gene. From germline, CDR1 is SGHDN and CDR2 FVKESK. V gave up 1 base and J gave up 6 bases, with 9 bases separating them. The CDR3 covers 13 residues. For the CDR3, the DNA is TGTGCCAGCAGCCAAGCGGGAGGCGCTGAAGCTTTCTTT. It encodes CASSQAGGAEAFF.